This TCR beta chain was profiled in a study of OX40 agonist ivuxolimab in advanced cancers. Points from the study as a whole: In the 0.1 to 3.0 mg/kg range, CD4+ and CD8+ blood T cells had expanded clonally by week 6.

This table comes from immunoSEQ multiplex PCR, and its TCRdb copy is limited to in-frame clones, with some not included. The table includes more than 60,000 clones, roughly four fifths detected once. Note on this clone: Its antigen is unknown.

There are 15 residues in the CDR3. Germline CDR1 MNHEY, CDR2 SVGAGI. Trimming removed 6 bases from V and 4 bases from J; junction bases left unmatched: 7. The sequenced sample was CD4+ or CD8+ T cells sorted from blood, obtained in a trial of the OX40 agonist ivuxolimab. V gene TRBV6-5 combines with J gene TRBJ1-4; 8 bases fit TRBD1. The sequence was obtained from an adult with an advanced solid tumor such as melanoma, head and neck, liver or kidney cancer. CDR3 region: CASRPRDRFNEKLFF. CDR3 DNA sequence: TGTGCCAGCAGACCGCGGGACAGGTTTAATGAAAAACTGTTTTTT.